These 13 T cell receptor beta chains share one sample of origin, sequenced in a study of glioma-infiltrating T cells after dendritic cell vaccination. The sample's time point: after dendritic cell vaccination, including at tumor progression/relapse. Clones were sequenced by immunoSEQ multiplex PCR, and TCRdb holds only the in-frame ones, with some missing. The sample shows over 90,000 clones, 65% to 85% of them seen only once. The sample in question was blood, obtained after dendritic cell vaccination. The receptors here all came from a human donor with glioblastoma.

A single count supports this clone. The chain has TRBV10-3 and TRBJ2-7; 7 nucleotides align to TRBD1. J was trimmed by 7 bases and V by 3 bases; bases with no gene match: 15. The germline V gene has CDR1 ENHRY and CDR2 SYGVKD. The length of the CDR3 is 16 residues. The CDR3 coding sequence is TGTGCCATCAGTGAAAATGGGCGACAGGGTTCTAGGGAGCAGTACTTC. It encodes CAISENGRQGSREQYF.

There are a few counts of this clone. The chain joins TRBV6-5 to TRBJ1-3; D might be TRBD1 (6 bases). This CDR3 region has 16 residues. The V and J ends lost 0 bases and 1 base respectively, with 10 bases between them. Germline V gives CDR1 MNHEY, CDR2 SVGAGI. CDR3 sequence (DNA): TGTGCCAGCAGTTACTCCGGGACAACTTCTGGAAACACCATATATTTT. It specifies CASSYSGTTSGNTIYF.

This clone was detected a few times. For the CDR3, the DNA is TGCGCCAGCAGCCCGGACAGGGGGCGACCTGGGGCCAACGTCCTGACTTTC. Amino acids: CASSPDRGRPGANVLTF. This rearrangement joins TRBV5-1 to TRBJ2-6, with 11 positions matching TRBD1. Germline lookup yields CDR1 SGHRS and CDR2 YFSETQ. Trimming removed 4 bases from V and 2 bases from J; junction bases left unmatched: 5. CDR3 length: 17 residues. Using reference TRBV5-1 and TRBJ2-6 for the parts outside the CDR3, the full variable domain is KAGVTQTPRYLIKTRGQQVTLSCSPISGHRSVSWYQQTPGQGLQFLFEYFSETQRNKGNFPGRFSGRQFSNSRSEMNVSTLELGDSALYLCASSPDRGRPGANVLTFGAGSRLTVL.

V gene TRBV5-1 combines with J gene TRBJ1-1; TRBD1 agrees at 7 bases. The length of the CDR3 is 14 residues. Germline V gene lookup returns CDR1 SGHRS and CDR2 YFSETQ. V shed 4 bases, J shed 4 bases, and the junction held 7 bases outside the gene matches. CDR3 nucleotide sequence: TGCGCCAGCAGCATTGACAGGGTGGCCACTGAAGCTTTCTTT. Its translation is CASSIDRVATEAFF.

The CDR3 bases are TGCGCCAGCAGCGTGACAGGCGACACCGGGGAGCTGTTTTTT. It codes for CASSVTGDTGELFF. The rearrangement links TRBV5-1 to TRBJ2-2, with a weak D call TRBD1 (6 bases). V was cut by 4 bases and J by 3 bases, with 10 bases left in between. The CDR3 length is 14 residues. Germline V lookup: CDR1 SGHRS, CDR2 YFSETQ.

This clone was counted once. The chain has TRBV27 and TRBJ2-7; perhaps TRBD1 as D (6 bases). Germline V gives CDR1 MNHEY, CDR2 SMNVEV (reference sequence). V was shortened by 6 bases and J by 1 base, with 10 bases between the two germline ends. This CDR3 is built from 13 residues. The CDR3 DNA sequence: TGTGCCAGCAGACAGGGAAGGTCCTACGAGCAGTACTTC. Its translation is CASRQGRSYEQYF.

The J gene is TRBJ2-7, the V gene TRBV7-9; a possible D gene is TRBD1 (5 bases). V shed 4 bases and J shed 5 bases, with 15 bases lying between them. This CDR3 region has 14 residues. Germline V CDR1 and CDR2: SEHNR, FQNEAQ (reference sequence). DNA of the CDR3: TGTGCCAGCAGCTCCGGAAAAAGGGGCCACGAGCAGTACTTC. It specifies CASSSGKRGHEQYF. The variable domain in full, with the rest retrieved from reference TRBV7-9 and TRBJ2-7, is DTGVSQNPRHKITKRGQNVTFRCDPISEHNRLYWYRQTLGQGPEFLTYFQNEAQLEKSRLLSDRFSAERPKGSFSTLEIQRTEQGDSAMYLCASSSGKRGHEQYFGPGTRLTVT.

This chain uses TRBV28 with TRBJ1-1, with 7 bases fitting TRBD1. The V and J ends lost 6 bases and 3 bases, in that order; junction bases with no gene match: 7. The CDR3 has 14 amino acids. Germline-derived CDR1 and CDR2 are MDHEN and SYDVKM. CDR3 in amino acids: CASRSTGAYTEAFF. Here the CDR3 DNA reads TGTGCCAGCAGATCAACAGGGGCGTACACTGAAGCTTTCTTT.

V gene TRBV19 combines with J gene TRBJ1-2; D is perhaps TRBD1 (6 bases). The germline V gene encodes CDR1 LNHDA and CDR2 SQIVND (reference sequence). The V end lost 5 bases, the J end lost 8 bases, and 24 bases lay between the germline ends. The CDR3 has 16 residues. This chain's CDR3 is CASSQSFGGRGSGYTF. CDR3 nucleotides: TGTGCCAGTAGTCAGTCTTTCGGTGGCAGGGGTAGCGGCTACACCTTC.

The count of this clone is one. The gene calls are TRBV28 and TRBJ2-4, with D perhaps TRBD2 (7 bases). The CDR3 is 13 residues long. Germline lookup yields CDR1 MDHEN and CDR2 SYDVKM. V was shortened by 5 bases and J by 9 bases, with 14 bases between the two germline ends. CDR3: CASSGGRGVIQYF. In DNA, the CDR3 is TGTGCCAGCAGTGGGGGGAGGGGGGTCATTCAGTACTTC.

This clone has just a few counts. The chain joins TRBV4-1 to TRBJ2-7, with D possibly being TRBD2 (7 bases). This CDR3 region has 17 residues. Germline V gives CDR1 MGHRA, CDR2 YSYEKL. Trimming took 0 bases from V and 13 from J, leaving 28 bases between them. As DNA, the CDR3 is TGCGCCAGCAGCCAAGATCAGGGTGCGGGGGCCCCTCCGGTTAAATACTTC. This sequence encodes CASSQDQGAGAPPVKYF.

Here the CDR3 DNA reads TGCAGCTTCGGCCGGGAGACGGATACGCAGTATTTT. Translation: CSFGRETDTQYF. This chain connects TRBV29-1 to TRBJ2-3; tentatively, D is TRBD2 (6 bases). The V and J ends lost 8 bases and 6 bases respectively, with 15 bases between them. Germline V gives CDR1 SQVTM, CDR2 ANQGSEA. The CDR3 consists of 12 residues.

The chain has TRBV7-9 and TRBJ1-5; D not resolved. Between the trimmed V and J ends, which lost 0 bases and 2 bases, there was a span of 8 bases. CDR1 SEHNR and CDR2 FQNEAQ come from the germline V gene (reference sequence). This CDR3 is built from 15 residues. As DNA, the CDR3 is TGTGCCAGCAGCTTAGCAGGGAGGGGCAATCAGCCCCAGCATTTT. This sequence encodes CASSLAGRGNQPQHF. The complete variable domain, with remaining parts taken from reference TRBV7-9 and TRBJ1-5, reads DTGVSQNPRHKITKRGQNVTFRCDPISEHNRLYWYRQTLGQGPEFLTYFQNEAQLEKSRLLSDRFSAERPKGSFSTLEIQRTEQGDSAMYLCASSLAGRGNQPQHFGDGTRLSIL.